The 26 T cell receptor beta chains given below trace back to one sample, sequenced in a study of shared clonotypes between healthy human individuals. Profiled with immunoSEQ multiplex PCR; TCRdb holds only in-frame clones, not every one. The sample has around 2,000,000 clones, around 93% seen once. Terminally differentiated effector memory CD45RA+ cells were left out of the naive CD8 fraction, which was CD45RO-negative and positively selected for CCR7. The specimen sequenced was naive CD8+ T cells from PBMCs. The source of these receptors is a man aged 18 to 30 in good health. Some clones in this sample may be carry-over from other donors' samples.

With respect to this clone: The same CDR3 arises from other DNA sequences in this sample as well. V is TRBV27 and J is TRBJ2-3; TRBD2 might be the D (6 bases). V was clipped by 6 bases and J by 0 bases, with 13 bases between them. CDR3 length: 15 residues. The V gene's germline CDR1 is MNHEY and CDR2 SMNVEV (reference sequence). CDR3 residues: CASSLAGTSTDTQYF. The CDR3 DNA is TGTGCCAGCAGCCTTGCCGGGACTAGCACAGATACGCAGTATTTT.

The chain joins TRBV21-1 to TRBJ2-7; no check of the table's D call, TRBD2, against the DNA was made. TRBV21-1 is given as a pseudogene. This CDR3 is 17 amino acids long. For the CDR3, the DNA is TGTGCCAGCAGCAATACGGCCCCGGGCGGGGGGGGCAACGAGCAGTACTTC. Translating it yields CASSNTAPGGGGNEQYF.

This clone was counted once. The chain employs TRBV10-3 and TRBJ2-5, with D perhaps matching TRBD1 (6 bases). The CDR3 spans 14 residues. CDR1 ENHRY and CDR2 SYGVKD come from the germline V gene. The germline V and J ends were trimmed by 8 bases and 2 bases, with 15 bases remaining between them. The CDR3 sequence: CAISSLRGQETQYF. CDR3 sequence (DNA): TGTGCCATCTCCTCGCTGAGGGGGCAAGAGACCCAGTACTTC.

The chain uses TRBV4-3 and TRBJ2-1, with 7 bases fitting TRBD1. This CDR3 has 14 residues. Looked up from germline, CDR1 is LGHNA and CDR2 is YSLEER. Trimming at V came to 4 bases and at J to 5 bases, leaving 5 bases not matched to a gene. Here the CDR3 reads CASSRGQDDNEQFF. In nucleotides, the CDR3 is TGCGCCAGCAGCCGAGGACAGGATGACAATGAGCAGTTCTTC.

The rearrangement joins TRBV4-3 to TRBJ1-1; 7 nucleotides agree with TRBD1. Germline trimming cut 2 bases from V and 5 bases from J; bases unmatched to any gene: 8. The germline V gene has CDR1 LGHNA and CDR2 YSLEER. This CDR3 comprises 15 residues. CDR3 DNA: TGCGCCAGCAGCCAACGACAGGGTCCCACTACTGAAGCTTTCTTT. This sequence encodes CASSQRQGPTTEAFF.

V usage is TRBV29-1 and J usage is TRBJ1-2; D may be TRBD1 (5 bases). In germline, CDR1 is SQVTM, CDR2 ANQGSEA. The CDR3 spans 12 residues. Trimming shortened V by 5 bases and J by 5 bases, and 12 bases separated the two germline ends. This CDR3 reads CSVMGGVYGYTF. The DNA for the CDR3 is TGCAGCGTTATGGGGGGGGTTTATGGCTACACCTTC.

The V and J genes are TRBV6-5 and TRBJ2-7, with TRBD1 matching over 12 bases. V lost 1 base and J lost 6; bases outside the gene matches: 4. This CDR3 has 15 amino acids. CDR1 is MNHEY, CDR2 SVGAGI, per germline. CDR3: CASSYFGTGGVEQYF. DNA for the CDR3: TGTGCCAGCAGTTACTTCGGGACAGGGGGCGTCGAGCAGTACTTC.

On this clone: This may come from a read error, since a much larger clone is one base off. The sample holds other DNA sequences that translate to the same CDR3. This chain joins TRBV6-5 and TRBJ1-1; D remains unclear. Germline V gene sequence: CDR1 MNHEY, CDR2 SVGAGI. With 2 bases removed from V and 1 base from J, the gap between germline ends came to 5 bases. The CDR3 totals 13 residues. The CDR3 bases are TGTGCCAGCAGTTACACGGAGAACACTGAAGCTTTCTTT. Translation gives CASSYTENTEAFF.

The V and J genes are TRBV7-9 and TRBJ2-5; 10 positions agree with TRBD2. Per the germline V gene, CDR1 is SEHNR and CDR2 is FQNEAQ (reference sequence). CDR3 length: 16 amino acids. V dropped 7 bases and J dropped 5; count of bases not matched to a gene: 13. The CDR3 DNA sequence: TGTGCCAGCATCCACAATAGCGGGAGGCTCTGGGAGACCCAGTACTTC. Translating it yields CASIHNSGRLWETQYF.

The CDR3 region is CASSLRISSGAAPQYF. In nucleotides, the CDR3 is TGTGCCAGCAGCTTGAGAATTTCAAGCGGGGCTGCTCCTCAGTACTTC. V usage is TRBV5-4 and J usage is TRBJ2-5, with 7 bases matching TRBD2. The CDR3 extends over 16 amino acids. Trimming took 1 base from V and 11 from J; bases not matched to a gene: 17. Per germline, CDR1 SGHNT and CDR2 YYREEE (reference sequence).

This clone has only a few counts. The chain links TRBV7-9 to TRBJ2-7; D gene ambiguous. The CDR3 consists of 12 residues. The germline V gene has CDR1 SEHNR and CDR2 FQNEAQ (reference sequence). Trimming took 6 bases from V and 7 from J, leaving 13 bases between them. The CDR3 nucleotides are TGTGCCAGCAGGCGGACCCCTGGGGAGCAGTACTTC. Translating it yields CASRRTPGEQYF. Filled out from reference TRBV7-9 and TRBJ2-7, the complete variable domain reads DTGVSQNPRHKITKRGQNVTFRCDPISEHNRLYWYRQTLGQGPEFLTYFQNEAQLEKSRLLSDRFSAERPKGSFSTLEIQRTEQGDSAMYLCASRRTPGEQYFGPGTRLTVT.

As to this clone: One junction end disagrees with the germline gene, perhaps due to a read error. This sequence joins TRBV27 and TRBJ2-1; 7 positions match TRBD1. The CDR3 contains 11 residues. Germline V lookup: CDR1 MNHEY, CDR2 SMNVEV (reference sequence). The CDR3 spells CASSLSDRVVF. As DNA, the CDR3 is TGTGCCAGCAGTTTATCAGACAGGGTAGTCTTC.

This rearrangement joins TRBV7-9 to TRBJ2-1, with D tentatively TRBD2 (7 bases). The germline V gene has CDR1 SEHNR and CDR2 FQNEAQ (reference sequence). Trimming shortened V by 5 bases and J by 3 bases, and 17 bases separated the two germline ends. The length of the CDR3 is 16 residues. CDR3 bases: TGTGCCAGCAGCCCAGGGGCGGGGGATTTCTACAATGAGCAGTTCTTC. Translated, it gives CASSPGAGDFYNEQFF.

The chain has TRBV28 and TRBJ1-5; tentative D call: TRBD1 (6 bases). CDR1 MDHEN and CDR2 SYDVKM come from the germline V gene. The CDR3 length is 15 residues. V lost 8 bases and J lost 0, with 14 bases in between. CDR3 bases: TGTGCCAGCGGATCCGGGACAATTAGCAATCAGCCCCAGCATTTT. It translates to CASGSGTISNQPQHF.

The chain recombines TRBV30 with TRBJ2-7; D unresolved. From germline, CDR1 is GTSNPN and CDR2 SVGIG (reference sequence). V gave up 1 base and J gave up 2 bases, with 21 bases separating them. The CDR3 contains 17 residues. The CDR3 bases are TGTGCCTGGAGTGATTATTTGGAGAAACCCGAACCCTACGAGCAGTACTTC. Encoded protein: CAWSDYLEKPEPYEQYF.

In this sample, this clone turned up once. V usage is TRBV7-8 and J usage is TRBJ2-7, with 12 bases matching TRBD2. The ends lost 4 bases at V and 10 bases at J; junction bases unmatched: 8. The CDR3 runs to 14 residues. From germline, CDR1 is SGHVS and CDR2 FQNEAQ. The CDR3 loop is CASSSWTSGNLQYF. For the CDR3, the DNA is TGTGCCAGCAGCTCCTGGACTAGCGGGAACCTTCAGTACTTC.

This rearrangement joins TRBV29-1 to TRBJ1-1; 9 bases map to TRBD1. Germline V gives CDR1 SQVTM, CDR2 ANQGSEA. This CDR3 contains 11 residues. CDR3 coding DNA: TGCGGGGACAGGGATGGCACTGAAGCTTTCTTT. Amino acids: CGDRDGTEAFF.

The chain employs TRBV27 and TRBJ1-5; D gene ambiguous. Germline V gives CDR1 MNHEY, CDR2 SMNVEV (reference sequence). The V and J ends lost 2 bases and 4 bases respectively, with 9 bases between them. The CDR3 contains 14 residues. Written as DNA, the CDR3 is TGTGCCAGCAGTTTAATGGGGTATAATCAGCCCCAGCATTTT. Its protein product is CASSLMGYNQPQHF.

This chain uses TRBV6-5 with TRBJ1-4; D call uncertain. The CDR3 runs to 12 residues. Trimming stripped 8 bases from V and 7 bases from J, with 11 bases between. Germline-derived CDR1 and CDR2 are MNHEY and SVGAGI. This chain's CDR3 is CASFDWGEKLFF. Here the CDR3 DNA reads TGTGCCAGCTTTGATTGGGGTGAAAAACTGTTTTTT.

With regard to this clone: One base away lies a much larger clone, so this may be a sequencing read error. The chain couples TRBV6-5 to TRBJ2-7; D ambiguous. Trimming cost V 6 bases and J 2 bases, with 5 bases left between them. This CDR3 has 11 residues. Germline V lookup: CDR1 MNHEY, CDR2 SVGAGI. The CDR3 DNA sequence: TGTGCCAGCAGCTTCGCCTACGAGCAGTACTTC. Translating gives CASSFAYEQYF.

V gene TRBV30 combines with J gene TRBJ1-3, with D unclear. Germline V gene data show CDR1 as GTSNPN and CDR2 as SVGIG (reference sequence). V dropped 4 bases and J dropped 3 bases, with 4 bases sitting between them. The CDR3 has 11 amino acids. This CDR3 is CAWKIGNTIYF. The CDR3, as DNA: TGTGCCTGGAAAATTGGAAACACCATATATTTT.

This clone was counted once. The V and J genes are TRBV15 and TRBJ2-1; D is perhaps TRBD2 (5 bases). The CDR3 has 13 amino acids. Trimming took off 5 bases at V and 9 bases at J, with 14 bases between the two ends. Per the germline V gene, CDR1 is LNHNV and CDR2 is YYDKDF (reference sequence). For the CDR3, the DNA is TGTGCCACCAGCTTGGACGGTCGGGGTGAGCAGTTCTTC. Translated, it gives CATSLDGRGEQFF.

CDR3 region: CASSYDRSSYNEQFF. Here the CDR3 DNA reads TGCGCCAGCAGCTACGACAGAAGCTCCTACAATGAGCAGTTCTTC. The V gene is TRBV4-1, the J gene TRBJ2-1; D is possibly TRBD1 (5 bases). Trimming stripped 5 bases from V and 0 bases from J, with 11 bases between. The CDR3 covers 15 residues. Germline V lookup: CDR1 MGHRA, CDR2 YSYEKL.

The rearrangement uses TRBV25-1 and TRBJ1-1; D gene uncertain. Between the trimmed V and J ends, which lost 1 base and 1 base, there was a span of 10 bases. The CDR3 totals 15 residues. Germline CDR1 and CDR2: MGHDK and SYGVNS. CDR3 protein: CASSESWEGNTEAFF. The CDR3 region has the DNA TGTGCCAGCAGTGAATCCTGGGAGGGGAACACTGAAGCTTTCTTT.

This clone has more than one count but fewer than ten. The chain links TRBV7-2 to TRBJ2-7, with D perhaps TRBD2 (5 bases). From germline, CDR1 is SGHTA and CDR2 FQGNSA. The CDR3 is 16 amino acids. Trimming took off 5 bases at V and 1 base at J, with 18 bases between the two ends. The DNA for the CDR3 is TGTGCCAGCAGCCAGCGCGCTGACTACATATCCTACGAGCAGTACTTC. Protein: CASSQRADYISYEQYF. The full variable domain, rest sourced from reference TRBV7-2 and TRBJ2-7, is GAGVSQSPSNKVTEKGKDVELRCDPISGHTALYWYRQSLGQGLEFLIYFQGNSAPDKSGLPSDRFSAERTGGSVSTLTIQRTQQEDSAVYLCASSQRADYISYEQYFGPGTRLTVT.

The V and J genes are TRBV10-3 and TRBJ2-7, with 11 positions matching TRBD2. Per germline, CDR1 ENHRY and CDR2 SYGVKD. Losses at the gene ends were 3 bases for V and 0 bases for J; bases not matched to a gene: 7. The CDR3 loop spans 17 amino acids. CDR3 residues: CAISDLTSGKSSYEQYF. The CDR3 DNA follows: TGTGCCATCAGTGACCTGACTAGCGGGAAGAGCTCCTACGAGCAGTACTTC.